This T cell receptor (beta chain) was identified in a study of monozygotic twins with inflammatory bowel disease. Comments on this clonotype: Its specificity is unknown.

Via template switching, UMIs carrying a 6-nucleotide sample barcode were introduced. Each CDR3 protein gets one entry in TCRdb, which reprocessed the 5' RACE reads and gives no DNA. The sample has tens of thousands of distinct CDR3 sequences. Regarding the study as a whole: No repertoire similarity difference was seen between concordant and discordant twins; power was possibly limited. People with IBD had fewer clonotypes in common with others than healthy twins did, especially with disease activity. In patient repertoires, differing immunosuppressive treatments may have added some variability.

The V gene's germline CDR1 is SGHRS and CDR2 YFSETQ. The CDR3 loop spans 17 amino acids. The chain joins TRBV5-1 to TRBJ2-3; TCRdb returns TRBD2, unconfirmable since there is no DNA. This TCR was sampled from a human donor with ulcerative colitis or Crohn's disease, or a healthy co-twin of an affected twin (not recorded which). Sequencing input: blood. The CDR3 loop reads CASKLLSGTGLADTQYF.